The rows below give T cell receptor beta chains drawn from one sample of a study of siplizumab effects on memory and regulatory T cells. The repertoire was sequenced with immunoSEQ multiplex PCR; TCRdb's copy has only in-frame clones and lacks some. The repertoire consists of tens of thousands of clones, with over 70% occurring once and the leading ten covering 1.5% to 2%. Sequenced material: Tregs sorted from blood. The receptors here all came from a human donor in good health. Each CDR3 is given without its conserved first and last residue.

V: TRBV29-1
CDR3: SVEGTGGSNYGYT

V: TRBV6-6
CDR3: ARGSPSYGYT

V: TRBV7-9
CDR3: ASSTTVIAKNIQY

V: TRBV2
CDR3: ASNLAGGPMTDTQY

V: TRBV4-2
CDR3: ASSQVVGINEKLF

V: TRBV4-3
CDR3: ASSQSGLAGGEQF

V: TRBV7-9
CDR3: ASSFTGDTKNIQY

V: TRBV5-1
CDR3: ASSLHANTEAF

V: TRBV19
CDR3: ASSPTKTGWLGEQY

V: TRBV5-4
CDR3: ASSLDSGNTEAF

V: TRBV7-2
CDR3: ASSSARFRSGANVLT

V: TRBV28
CDR3: ASSSSLDGYT

V: TRBV5-1
CDR3: ASSWANVLT

V: TRBV7-2
CDR3: ASSLDPGSSYEQY

V: TRBV4-3
CDR3: ASSQGTSGYNEQF

V: TRBV28
CDR3: ASSLTGRMRYT

V: TRBV11-3
CDR3: ASSLGGHGTRRSYNEQF

V: TRBV5-1
CDR3: ASSSSPGKFNEQF

V: TRBV18
CDR3: ASSPGLAGVFSGANVLT

V: TRBV7-8
CDR3: ASSLATAPLSSYEQY

V: TRBV7-2
CDR3: ASSPYGTWSIQY

V: TRBV6-5
CDR3: ASRATSGSGIEQY

V: TRBV18
CDR3: ASSPVDRRNEKLF

V: TRBV5-4
CDR3: ASSSGPGTQY

V: TRBV5-1
CDR3: ASSRDQGYTEAF

V: TRBV7-8
CDR3: ASSLQGSSYNSPLH

V: TRBV11-3
CDR3: ASSSRTGTDTQY

V: TRBV7-2
CDR3: ASSFGGRSTDTQY

V: TRBV7-3
CDR3: ASSPGLQYNEQF

V: TRBV6-6
CDR3: ASRRTGSIQY

V: TRBV11-1
CDR3: ASSSQDWLTGELF

V: TRBV19
CDR3: ASRGQGYSGNTIY

V: TRBV7-9
CDR3: ASSLGRLAGAGGEQF

V: TRBV11-1
CDR3: ASSRRLAGGPLEQY

V: TRBV27
CDR3: ASRRAGGFTDTQY

V: TRBV15
CDR3: ATGTSGETQY

V: TRBV27
CDR3: ASSSLAGAGYTQY

V: TRBV28
CDR3: ASSLSEGGRRYEQY

V: TRBV6-6
CDR3: ASSYLSRGPYNEQF

V: TRBV11-3
CDR3: ASSRETSGSSNEQF

V: TRBV30
CDR3: AWKHGGPNNEQF

V: TRBV11-3
CDR3: ASSLQTDAYEQY

V: TRBV2
CDR3: ASNQRQSYEQY

V: TRBV2
CDR3: ASSSGQGNQPQH

V: TRBV2
CDR3: ASSEVEEAPIY

V: TRBV2
CDR3: ASSGLEREVRETQY

V: TRBV4-3
CDR3: ASSQGDRGLVGGYT

V: TRBV19
CDR3: ASSYGGLDQPQH

V: TRBV10-2
CDR3: ASSEWVMNTEAF

V: TRBV19
CDR3: ASSERGVRTGELF

V: TRBV5-1
CDR3: ASSPRGGGPSDTQY

V: TRBV11-3
CDR3: ASSLEQGWETQY

V: TRBV7-9
CDR3: ASALSGTYNEQF

V: TRBV5-4
CDR3: ASSLMFAGDTQY

V: TRBV7-2
CDR3: ASSSRVSEAF

V: TRBV27
CDR3: ASSYGGGQPQH

V: TRBV19
CDR3: ASSRGWLETQY

V: TRBV4-1
CDR3: ASSQVSGNQPQH

V: TRBV10-3
CDR3: AISGRGRDNRKETQY

V: TRBV30
CDR3: AWSPGPYPEAF